Presented here are 23 T cell receptor beta chains from one specimen sequenced in a study of cytomegalovirus exposure and HLA in healthy donors. 60 Vbeta and 13 Jbeta primers were used in PCR. Assay: immunoSEQ multiplex PCR; the TCRdb copy retains only in-frame clones and omits some. The table has tens of thousands of clones, roughly three quarters seen once. The sequenced sample consisted of PBMCs. The origin of the receptors is a man aged 25-45 years in good health and CMV-seronegative.

The chain joins TRBV29-1 to TRBJ2-4, with D possibly TRBD2 on 5 matching bases. V was cut by 3 bases and J by 3 bases, with 9 bases left in between. Germline assignment: CDR1 SQVTM and CDR2 ANQGSEA. The CDR3 is made up of 13 amino acids. The DNA for the CDR3 is TGCAGCGTTGATACGACTAACAAAAACATTCAGTACTTC. It codes for CSVDTTNKNIQYF.

The rearrangement uses TRBV30 and TRBJ1-2; perhaps TRBD1 as D (6 bases). The ends were cut back, 7 bases at V and 4 bases at J, with 13 bases in the middle. The length of the CDR3 is 12 residues. Germline lookup yields CDR1 GTSNPN and CDR2 SVGIG (reference sequence). The CDR3 bases are TGTGCCTATACACAGGGTTTCTATGGCTACACCTTC. It specifies CAYTQGFYGYTF.

On this clone itself: Germline is not matched at one junction end, which may reflect a read error. This chain connects TRBV7-9 to TRBJ1-6, with TRBD1 identical over 7 bases. This CDR3 is 18 amino acids long. Germline V CDR1 and CDR2: SEHNR, FQNEAQ (reference sequence). In DNA, the CDR3 is TGTTCCAGCAGCCCCGGGACAGAGCAGAGCTCCTATAATTCACCCCTCCACTTT. Translation gives CSSSPGTEQSSYNSPLHF.

The rearrangement links TRBV19 to TRBJ1-2; the D is unclear. Germline V lookup: CDR1 LNHDA, CDR2 SQIVND (reference sequence). CDR3 length: 14 amino acids. Deletions cut 4 bases from V and 0 bases from J, with 9 bases between. The chain's CDR3 is CASSRLQSNYGYTF. Here the CDR3 DNA reads TGTGCCAGTAGTAGACTACAATCTAACTATGGCTACACCTTC.

This chain connects TRBV5-1 to TRBJ2-5, with D possibly matching TRBD1 (5 bases). Germline V CDR1 and CDR2: SGHRS, YFSETQ. CDR3 size: 15 residues. V dropped 2 bases and J dropped 6 bases, with 17 bases sitting between them. CDR3 loop: CASSFYQAKGKTQYF. The CDR3, as DNA: TGCGCCAGCAGCTTTTACCAGGCAAAGGGGAAGACCCAGTACTTC.

This clone turned up a few times. The V gene is TRBV5-1, the J gene TRBJ1-3, with TRBD1 matching 7 bases. The CDR3 length is 15 residues. The ends lost 2 bases at V and 0 bases at J; junction bases unmatched: 2. From germline, CDR1 is SGHRS and CDR2 YFSETQ. This chain's CDR3 is CASSFEGASGNTIYF. Written as DNA, the CDR3 is TGCGCCAGCAGCTTCGAGGGGGCCTCTGGAAACACCATATATTTT.

The rearrangement links TRBV2 to TRBJ2-6; TRBD1 might be the D (6 bases). V lost 6 bases to trimming and J lost 2 bases, with 20 bases between them. The CDR3 has 18 amino acids. CDR1 and CDR2 from the germline V gene are SNHLY and FYNNEI. Here the CDR3 DNA reads TGTGCCAGCAGCACGACTAATACAGGGTTAGCTGGGGCCAACGTCCTGACTTTC. As protein: CASSTTNTGLAGANVLTF. Using reference TRBV2 and TRBJ2-6 for the parts outside the CDR3, the full variable domain is EPEVTQTPSHQVTQMGQEVILRCVPISNHLYFYWYRQILGQKVEFLVSFYNNEISEKSEIFDDQFSVERPDGSNFTLKIRSTKLEDSAMYFCASSTTNTGLAGANVLTFGAGSRLTVL.

This clone has a handful of counts. J is TRBJ1-5 and V is TRBV19; 9 nucleotides align to TRBD1. V was pared by 5 bases and J by 7 bases, with 15 bases of the junction left unmatched. From germline, CDR1 is LNHDA and CDR2 SQIVND (reference sequence). CDR3 length equals 17 residues. The CDR3 nucleotides are TGTGCCAGTAGTCCAATCCCGGGAGACAGGGGGTTACAGCCCCAGCATTTT. It yields the protein CASSPIPGDRGLQPQHF.

This clone appeared a few times. As DNA, the CDR3 is TGTGCCAGCAGCGAACCCAGGGGTTCCAGGACAAATCAGCCCCAGCATTTT. It yields the protein CASSEPRGSRTNQPQHF. V usage is TRBV2 and J usage is TRBJ1-5; a possible D gene is TRBD1 (6 bases). V was trimmed by 6 bases and J by 4 bases, leaving 22 bases between them. The germline CDR1 and CDR2 sequences are SNHLY and FYNNEI. The CDR3 sequence is 17 residues long.

The chain carries TRBV7-9 and TRBJ1-1; the D is unclear. Deletions cut 2 bases from V and 4 bases from J, with 5 bases between. The CDR3 loop spans 12 amino acids. CDR1 and CDR2 from the germline V gene are SEHNR and FQNEAQ (reference sequence). The CDR3 DNA is TGTGCCAGCAGCTTACGTAGCACTGAAGCTTTCTTT. Its translation: CASSLRSTEAFF.

J is TRBJ2-5 and V is TRBV29-1; D remains unclear. The CDR3 totals 12 residues. Germline V CDR1 and CDR2: SQVTM, ANQGSEA. V shed 3 bases and J shed 0 bases, with 5 bases lying between them. In DNA form, the CDR3 reads TGCAGCGTTGATTCCGACCAAGAGACCCAGTACTTC. Its protein is CSVDSDQETQYF.

The CDR3 sequence is CASSPEGYQGDQPQHF. The CDR3, as DNA: TGCGCCAGCAGCCCGGAGGGGTACCAAGGGGATCAGCCCCAGCATTTT. The chain combines TRBV4-1 with TRBJ1-5; TRBD1 might be the D (5 bases). Per the germline V gene, CDR1 is MGHRA and CDR2 is YSYEKL. The ends were cut back, 4 bases at V and 5 bases at J, with 18 bases in the middle. This CDR3 has 16 residues.

For this clone: Other DNA variants within this sample encode the same CDR3. V and J are TRBV18 and TRBJ1-2; no clear D. CDR1 is KGHSH and CDR2 is LQKENI in the germline V gene. The CDR3 totals 14 residues. Trimming stripped 3 bases from V and 4 bases from J, with 12 bases between. For the CDR3, the DNA is TGTGCCAGCTCACCGCCGGCAGGCCGCTATGGCTACACCTTC. Its translation: CASSPPAGRYGYTF.

V is TRBV5-1 and J is TRBJ2-3, with D maybe TRBD2 (6 bases). Germline values: CDR1 SGHRS, CDR2 YFSETQ. CDR3 length equals 16 residues. The V and J ends lost 4 bases and 2 bases respectively, with 17 bases between them. CDR3 amino acids: CASSLGGSGLTDTQYF. CDR3 coding DNA: TGCGCCAGCAGCCTCGGGGGTAGCGGCCTCACAGATACGCAGTATTTT.

This chain links TRBV28 with TRBJ1-5; tentatively, D is TRBD1 (5 bases). V shed 5 bases and J shed 4 bases, with 15 bases lying between them. Per germline, CDR1 MDHEN and CDR2 SYDVKM. CDR3 size: 15 residues. The CDR3 spells CASSKNRPSNQPQHF. For the CDR3, the DNA is TGTGCCAGCAGTAAGAACAGGCCTTCTAATCAGCCCCAGCATTTT.

This clone showed up just a few times. This sequence joins TRBV30 and TRBJ2-1; D gene ambiguous. CDR1 and CDR2 (germline): GTSNPN, SVGIG (reference sequence). The CDR3 runs 14 residues. V was clipped by 6 bases and J by 3 bases, with 15 bases between them. The CDR3 DNA reads as TGTGCCTGTAACACGAGGCAGCTCTACAATGAGCAGTTCTTC. Encoded protein: CACNTRQLYNEQFF.

The J gene is TRBJ2-2, the V gene TRBV6-6; D is possibly TRBD1 (6 bases). The CDR3 is 16 residues long. The germline gives CDR1 MNHNY, CDR2 SVGAGI (reference sequence). Trimming stripped 8 bases from V and 4 bases from J, with 20 bases between. This CDR3 is CASHPGQGSGTGELFF. The DNA of the CDR3 is TGTGCCAGCCACCCGGGACAAGGGTCGGGCACCGGGGAGCTGTTTTTT.

This clone was counted only a few times. The chain carries TRBV5-6 and TRBJ2-3; possible D gene TRBD2, 6 bases. V lost 9 bases and J 2 bases, leaving 22 bases between the germline ends. This CDR3 has 16 amino acids. CDR1 is SGHDT, CDR2 YYEEEE, per germline. This CDR3 reads CATHGEPGLNTDTQYF. The CDR3, as DNA: TGTGCCACACACGGTGAACCGGGACTTAACACAGATACGCAGTATTTT.

This clone was observed once. This chain links TRBV4-1 with TRBJ2-2; TRBD2 matches 13 bases. Trimming cost V 3 bases and J 3 bases; bases outside gene matches: 10. The CDR3 has 19 amino acids. The germline CDR1 and CDR2 sequences are MGHRA and YSYEKL. The CDR3, as DNA: TGCGCCAGCAGCCATGAAATGACTAGCGGGGGGTATCACACCGGGGAGCTGTTTTTT. It translates to CASSHEMTSGGYHTGELFF.

This clone came up a few times. The junction differs from germline at one of its ends, possibly a read error. V gene TRBV7-7 combines with J gene TRBJ2-5; 9 nucleotides agree with TRBD2. The CDR3 is 13 amino acids. Per germline, CDR1 SSHAT and CDR2 FNYEAQ (reference sequence). This CDR3 reads CASSLAGAETQYF. Written as DNA, the CDR3 is TGTGCTAGCAGCTTAGCGGGAGCGGAGACCCAGTACTTC. Supplemented by reference TRBV7-7 and TRBJ2-5, the full variable domain reads GAGVSQSPRYKVTKRGQDVTLRCDPISSHATLYWYQQALGQGPEFLTYFNYEAQPDKSGLPSDRFSAERPEGSISTLTIQRTEQRDSAMYRCASSLAGAETQYFGPGTRLLVL.

This rearrangement joins TRBV6-1 to TRBJ2-2; D uncertain. The CDR3 is made up of 15 amino acids. CDR1 MNHNS and CDR2 SASEGT come from the germline V gene. V gave up 7 bases and J gave up 3 bases, with 15 bases separating them. As DNA, the CDR3 is TGTGCCAGCAAGGTCGAGGCAGACCACACCGGGGAGCTGTTTTTT. Translating gives CASKVEADHTGELFF.

The chain combines TRBV7-8 with TRBJ2-7, with 9 nucleotides matching TRBD1. Trimming cost V 4 bases and J 3 bases; bases outside gene matches: 4. Germline V gene sequence: CDR1 SGHVS, CDR2 FQNEAQ. The CDR3 consists of 14 residues. DNA of the CDR3: TGTGCCAGCAGCTCCGACAGGGGGTTCTACGAGCAGTACTTC. This sequence encodes CASSSDRGFYEQYF.

This chain joins TRBV18 and TRBJ2-7; the match to TRBD2 covers 9 bases. Germline values: CDR1 KGHSH, CDR2 LQKENI. With V trimmed by 1 base and J by 3 bases, 10 bases remained unmatched. This CDR3 is 17 amino acids long. CDR3 residues: CASSPRSGREGRYEQYF. The CDR3 DNA reads TGTGCCAGCTCACCACGGTCGGGGCGGGAGGGCCGCTACGAGCAGTACTTC.